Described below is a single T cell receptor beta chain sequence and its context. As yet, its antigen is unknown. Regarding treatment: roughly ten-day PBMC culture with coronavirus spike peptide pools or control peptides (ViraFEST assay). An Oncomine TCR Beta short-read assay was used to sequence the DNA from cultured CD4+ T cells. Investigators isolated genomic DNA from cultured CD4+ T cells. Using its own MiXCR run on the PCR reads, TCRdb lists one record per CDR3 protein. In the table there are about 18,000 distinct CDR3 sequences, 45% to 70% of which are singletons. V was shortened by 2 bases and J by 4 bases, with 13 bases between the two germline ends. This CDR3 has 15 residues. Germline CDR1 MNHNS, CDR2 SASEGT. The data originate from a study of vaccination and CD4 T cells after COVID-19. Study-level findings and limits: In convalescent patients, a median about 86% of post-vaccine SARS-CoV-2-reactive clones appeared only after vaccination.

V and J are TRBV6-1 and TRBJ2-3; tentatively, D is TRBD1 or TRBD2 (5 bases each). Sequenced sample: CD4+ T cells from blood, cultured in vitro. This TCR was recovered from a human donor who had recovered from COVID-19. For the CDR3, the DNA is TGTGCCAGCAGTGAATATCGAGGGGATCCAGATACGCAGTATTTT. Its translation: CASSEYRGDPDTQYF.